Here is one T cell receptor beta chain with its context. The antigen remains undetermined. The CDR3 sequence is 15 residues long. Germline CDR1 reads MRHNA; CDR2 reads SNTAGT. V lost 2 bases and J lost 1; bases outside the gene matches: 5. The source material, RNA transcripts, was used to amplify TCR beta CDR3 regions. Carried out on the TCR CDR3, a first-round RT-PCR used the HTBI primer set. TCRdb recomputed calls from the multiplex PCR reads with MiXCR, one row per CDR3 protein. This table holds a few hundred thousand distinct CDR3 sequences, roughly 15% found once. This sample stems from a study of T cells in Graves' hyperthyroidism and ophthalmopathy. Points from the study as a whole: Most thyroid clonotypes expanded above 0.001 were also detected in blood.

V and J are TRBV6-4 and TRBJ2-7, with 7 bases aligning to TRBD2. The TCR was taken from a woman between 40 and 50 years old with Graves' hyperthyroidism. Sequences were obtained from blood. The CDR3 sequence: CASSDRSRGSYEQYF. As DNA, the CDR3 is TGTGCCAGCAGTGACCGGTCGCGGGGGTCCTACGAGCAGTACTTC.